This T cell receptor beta chain was sequenced during a study of blood T cells in healthy people across ages. This clonotype has ten or more counts. No antigen is known for it. Germline V lookup: CDR1 SGHRS, CDR2 YFSETQ. The CDR3 sequence is 14 residues long. Trimming cost V 4 bases and J 5 bases, with 15 bases left between them. Using a J-beta primer mix together with a sample-barcoded 5' primer, a second PCR was run for about 6 to 12 cycles. A single record per CDR3 protein comes from TCRdb applying MiXCR to the 5' RACE reads. The repertoire holds about 1,800,000 distinct CDR3 sequences, with 25% to 30% as singletons. Findings and limits, study-wide: Compared with aged donors, long-lived donors showed fewer expanded clones, suggesting selection.

The source of this sequence is a woman aged 25 to 39 in good health. Input material: blood. V usage is TRBV5-1 and J usage is TRBJ2-5; tentatively, D is TRBD2 (6 bases). The CDR3 region has the DNA TGCGCCAGCAGCCCCCCAGGGAGGAGTGAGACCCAGTACTTC. Protein: CASSPPGRSETQYF.